This T cell receptor beta chain was retrieved from a study of T-cell memory formation after mild COVID-19. Germline V gives CDR1 SEHNR, CDR2 FQNEAQ (reference sequence). There are 15 residues in the CDR3. Trimming shortened V by 5 bases and J by 3 bases, and 16 bases separated the two germline ends. Regarding the study as a whole: The study detected some responding clones in pre-infection memory, suggesting cross-reactive memory joined.

On this clonotype itself: The antigen is undetermined.

TCRdb re-derived calls from the 5' RACE reads in MiXCR, one entry per CDR3 protein. The sample contains a few hundred thousand distinct CDR3 sequences, under 8.5% of which appear only once. This clonotype originated in a man between 18 and 35 years old who had mild COVID-19 (a few samples of this study predate the infection). Cell type and time point are not known. The V gene is TRBV7-9, the J gene TRBJ1-2; tentative D call: TRBD1 (5 bases). The sequenced sample was PBMCs or a T cell subset sorted from them (not recorded which). The CDR3 DNA reads as TGTGCCAGCAGCCACGGTCAGGGAGGTCACTATGGCTACACCTTC. Protein product: CASSHGQGGHYGYTF. Looking up the rest from reference TRBV7-9 and TRBJ1-2 gives the full variable domain: DTGVSQNPRHKITKRGQNVTFRCDPISEHNRLYWYRQTLGQGPEFLTYFQNEAQLEKSRLLSDRFSAERPKGSFSTLEIQRTEQGDSAMYLCASSHGQGGHYGYTFGSGTRLTVV.